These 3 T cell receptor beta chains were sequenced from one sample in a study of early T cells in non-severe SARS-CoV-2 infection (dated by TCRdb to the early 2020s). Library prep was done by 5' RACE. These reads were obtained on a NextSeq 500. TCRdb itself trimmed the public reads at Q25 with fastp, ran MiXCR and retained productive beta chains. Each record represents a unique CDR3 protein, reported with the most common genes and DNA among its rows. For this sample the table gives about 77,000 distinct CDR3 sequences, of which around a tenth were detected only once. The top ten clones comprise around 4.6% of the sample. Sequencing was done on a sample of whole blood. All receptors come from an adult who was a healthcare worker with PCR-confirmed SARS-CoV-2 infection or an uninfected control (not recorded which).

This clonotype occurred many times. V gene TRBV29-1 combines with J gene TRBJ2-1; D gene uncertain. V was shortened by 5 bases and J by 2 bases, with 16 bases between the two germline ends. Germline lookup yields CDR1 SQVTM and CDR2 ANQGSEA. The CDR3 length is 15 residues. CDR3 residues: CSVSLLRLAYNEQFF. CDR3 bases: TGCAGCGTTTCCCTTCTCCGTCTGGCCTACAATGAGCAGTTCTTC.

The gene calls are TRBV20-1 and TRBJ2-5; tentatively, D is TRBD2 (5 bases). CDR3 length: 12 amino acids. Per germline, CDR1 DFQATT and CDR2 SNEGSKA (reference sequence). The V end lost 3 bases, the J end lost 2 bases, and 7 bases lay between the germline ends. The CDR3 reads CSASGDQETQYF. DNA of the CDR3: TGCAGTGCTAGCGGGGATCAAGAGACCCAGTACTTC.

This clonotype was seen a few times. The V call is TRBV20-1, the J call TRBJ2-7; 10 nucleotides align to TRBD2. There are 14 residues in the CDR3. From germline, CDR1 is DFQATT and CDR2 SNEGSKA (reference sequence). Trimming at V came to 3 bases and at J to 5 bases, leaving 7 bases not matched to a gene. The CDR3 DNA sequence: TGCAGTGCTAGTAGAGCGGGAGGGTCCAACGAGCAGTACTTC. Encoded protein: CSASRAGGSNEQYF.